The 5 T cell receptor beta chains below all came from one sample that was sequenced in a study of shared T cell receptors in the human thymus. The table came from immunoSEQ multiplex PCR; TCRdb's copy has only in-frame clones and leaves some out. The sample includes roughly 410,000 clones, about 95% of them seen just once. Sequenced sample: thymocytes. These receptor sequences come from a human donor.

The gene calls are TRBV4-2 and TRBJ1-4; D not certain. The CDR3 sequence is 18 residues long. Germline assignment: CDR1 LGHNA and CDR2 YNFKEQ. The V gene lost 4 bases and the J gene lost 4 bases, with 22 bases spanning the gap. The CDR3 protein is CASSLHRCLSSFNEKLFF. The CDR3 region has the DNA TGTGCCAGCAGCCTCCACCGCTGTCTTTCCTCTTTTAATGAAAAACTGTTTTTT.

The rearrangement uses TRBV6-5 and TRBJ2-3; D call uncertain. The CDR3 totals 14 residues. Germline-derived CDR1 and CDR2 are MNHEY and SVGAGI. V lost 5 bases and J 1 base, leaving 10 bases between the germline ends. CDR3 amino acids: CASSPYPGTDTQYF. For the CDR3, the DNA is TGTGCCAGCAGTCCATACCCGGGCACAGATACGCAGTATTTT.

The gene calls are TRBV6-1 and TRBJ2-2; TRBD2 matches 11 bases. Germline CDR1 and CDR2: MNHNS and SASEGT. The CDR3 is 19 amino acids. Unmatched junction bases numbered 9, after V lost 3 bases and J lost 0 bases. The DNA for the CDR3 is TGTGCCAGCAGTGATGGAGCTAGCGGGAGGAGGTCGAACACCGGGGAGCTGTTTTTT. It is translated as CASSDGASGRRSNTGELFF.

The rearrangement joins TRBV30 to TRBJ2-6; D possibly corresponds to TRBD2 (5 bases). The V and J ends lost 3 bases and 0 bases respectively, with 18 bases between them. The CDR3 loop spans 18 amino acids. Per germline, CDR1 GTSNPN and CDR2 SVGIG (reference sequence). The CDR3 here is CAWRPGFEGFSGANVLTF. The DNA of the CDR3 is TGTGCCTGGAGGCCGGGGTTCGAGGGTTTCTCTGGGGCCAACGTCCTGACTTTC. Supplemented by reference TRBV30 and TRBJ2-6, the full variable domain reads SQTIHQWPATLVQPVGSPLSLECTVEGTSNPNLYWYRQAAGRGLQLLFYSVGIGQISSEVPQNLSASRPQDRQFILSSKKLLLSDSGFYLCAWRPGFEGFSGANVLTFGAGSRLTVL.

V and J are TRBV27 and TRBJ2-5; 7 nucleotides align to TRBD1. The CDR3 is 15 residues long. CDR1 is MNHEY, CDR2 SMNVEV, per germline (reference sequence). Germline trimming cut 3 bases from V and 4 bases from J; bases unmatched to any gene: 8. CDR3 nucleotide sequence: TGTGCCAGCAGTTTCCGGCCCCCAGGGGGAGAGACCCAGTACTTC. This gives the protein CASSFRPPGGETQYF.